This TCR beta chain appears in the sequencing data of a study of long-term antiretroviral therapy in people with HIV. Whole-study findings and limits: Upon ART, diversity increased but remained lower than transplant donor controls. Within the repertoire, clones expanded before ART were dominant at all time points.

Each sample contained roughly 0.85-10 million cryopreserved PBMC, thawed before DNA extraction. The germline gives CDR1 ENHRY, CDR2 SYGVKD. The CDR3 is 14 amino acids. V trimming: 5 bases; J trimming: 4 bases; junction bases outside the gene matches: 2. The libraries were made with immunoSEQ v3.0 at survey level. Sequencing was designed to cover 40,000-50,000 T-cell genomes in each sample. Profiling relied on immunoSEQ multiplex PCR, and the TCRdb table lists in-frame clones only, not all of them. The sample gives 25,000 to 35,000 clones, just over 90% of which show up once; approximately 3.9% is in the top ten. Notes on this clone: Its matching antigen is unknown.

The gene calls are TRBV10-3 and TRBJ2-1; 10 bases fit TRBD1. This TCR was recovered from a man younger than 35 with HIV. This sample comprised unsorted PBMCs, obtained 3.1 years after starting antiretroviral therapy. The DNA of the CDR3 is TGTGCCATCAGTCCGGGACAGGGGTACAATGAGCAGTTCTTC. It yields the protein CAISPGQGYNEQFF.